One sample yielded the 10 T cell receptor beta chains listed below, sequenced in a study of T cells in Graves' hyperthyroidism and ophthalmopathy (dated by TCRdb to between 2018 and 2021). Library generation was performed with multiplex PCR. The instrument was an Illumina HiSeq 2000. Amplification of TCR beta CDR3 regions was carried out from RNA transcripts. A first-round RT-PCR of the TCR CDR3 used the HTBI primer set with the Qiagen OneStep RT-PCR kit. The raw public data were reprocessed by TCRdb itself: fastp quality trimming at Q25, MiXCR clonotype calling, in-frame beta chains only. Records with the same CDR3 protein are collapsed into one entry carrying the most frequent genes and DNA. The sample table lists 500,000 to 700,000 distinct CDR3 sequences, 16% of them with a count of one. Together, the top ten hold under 20% of the sample. Sequenced: blood. These receptors came from a woman younger than 35 with Graves' hyperthyroidism.

This clonotype was picked up many times. This chain links TRBV6-1 with TRBJ2-3, with 7 nucleotides matching TRBD2. Unmatched junction bases numbered 5, after V lost 8 bases and J lost 0 bases. Germline loops: CDR1 MNHNS, CDR2 SASEGT. The CDR3 is 14 amino acids. The CDR3 spells CASSGLKSTDTQYF. CDR3 coding DNA: TGTGCCAGCTCGGGACTAAAAAGCACAGATACGCAGTATTTT.

As concerns this clonotype: A clone one base away is much larger, so this may be a read error. The CDR3 DNA reads as TGCAGCGGACTGAACTCCTACGAGCAGTACTTC. This codes for CSGLNSYEQYF. The J gene is TRBJ2-7, the V gene TRBV29-1, with no clear D. The CDR3 is made up of 11 amino acids. Deletions cut 7 bases from V and 0 bases from J, with 7 bases between. The V gene's germline CDR1 is SQVTM and CDR2 ANQGSEA.

The chain recombines TRBV6-2 or TRBV6-3 with TRBJ2-3; no clear D gene. Deletions cut 5 bases from V and 2 bases from J, with 11 bases between. CDR1 MNHEY and CDR2 SVGEGT come from the germline V gene. This CDR3 is built from 14 residues. CDR3 in DNA: TGTGCCAGCAGTCCTATACCCCCCACAGATACGCAGTATTTT. This sequence encodes CASSPIPPTDTQYF.

This clonotype has a count of ten or more. This sequence joins TRBV2 and TRBJ2-3; 9 bases align to TRBD2. CDR1 SNHLY and CDR2 FYNNEI come from the germline V gene. Trimming removed 2 bases from V and 5 bases from J; junction bases left unmatched: 5. The CDR3 length is 15 residues. CDR3 nucleotides: TGTGCCAGCAGTGAACCGGGACTAGCATTAGATACGCAGTATTTT. Translating it yields CASSEPGLALDTQYF.

The chain combines TRBV10-3 with TRBJ2-7; unclear D gene. Trimming stripped 7 bases from V and 6 bases from J, with 10 bases between. This CDR3 comprises 11 residues. CDR1 and CDR2 from the germline V gene are ENHRY and SYGVKD. The CDR3 sequence: CAIKGYGEQYF. The CDR3 DNA follows: TGTGCCATCAAGGGTTACGGCGAGCAGTACTTC.

This clonotype was found many times. The chain has TRBV20-1 and TRBJ2-1, with TRBD2 matching over 9 bases. The CDR3 has 15 residues. Unmatched junction bases numbered 7, after V lost 0 bases and J lost 7 bases. Per germline, CDR1 DFQATT and CDR2 SNEGSKA (reference sequence). CDR3 DNA sequence: TGCAGTGCTAGAGATCTTGCGGGGGGGCCTAATGAGCAGTTCTTC. Its protein is CSARDLAGGPNEQFF.

Ten or more counts support this clonotype. This chain connects TRBV28 to TRBJ1-2, with D perhaps matching TRBD1 (6 bases). Germline V gives CDR1 MDHEN, CDR2 SYDVKM. V gave up 3 bases and J gave up 8 bases, with 10 bases separating them. This CDR3 comprises 12 residues. The CDR3 protein is CASSLTGRGYTF. The CDR3 DNA follows: TGTGCCAGCAGTTTGACAGGTCGGGGCTACACCTTC.

V gene TRBV30 combines with J gene TRBJ1-6; TRBD1 might be the D (5 bases). The CDR3 totals 13 residues. Per the germline V gene, CDR1 is GTSNPN and CDR2 is SVGIG (reference sequence). V shed 4 bases and J shed 7 bases, with 11 bases lying between them. The CDR3 DNA reads TGTGCCTGGAAGCAGGGACCGAATTCACCCCTCCACTTT. This sequence encodes CAWKQGPNSPLHF.

Points on this clonotype: Possible read error: a much larger clone is one base away. The chain joins TRBV12-5 to TRBJ2-1, with D hard to call. The CDR3 extends over 16 amino acids. Trimming removed 7 bases from V and 0 bases from J, with 16 bases in between. CDR1 and CDR2 (germline): LGHNT, FRNRAP. The chain's CDR3 is CASASRPTGSYNEQFF. The CDR3 DNA sequence: TGTGCTAGTGCCTCCCGGCCGACGGGCTCCTACAATGAGCAGTTCTTC.

About this clonotype itself: A single base separates this from a much larger clone, so it may be a read error. The chain couples TRBV5-6 to TRBJ2-7; 10 bases are shared with TRBD1. The germline gives CDR1 SGHDT, CDR2 YYEEEE. This CDR3 has 15 amino acids. The DNA for the CDR3 is TGTGCCAGCAGCACGGACAGGGGGGGCTCCTACGGGCAGTACTTC. As protein: CASSTDRGGSYGQYF. The whole variable domain, remainder taken from reference TRBV5-6 and TRBJ2-7, is DAGVTQSPTHLIKTRGQQVTLRCSPKSGHDTVSWYQQALGQGPQFIFQYYEEEERQRGNFPDRFSGHQFPNYSSELNVNALLLGDSALYLCASSTDRGGSYGQYFGPGTRLTVT.